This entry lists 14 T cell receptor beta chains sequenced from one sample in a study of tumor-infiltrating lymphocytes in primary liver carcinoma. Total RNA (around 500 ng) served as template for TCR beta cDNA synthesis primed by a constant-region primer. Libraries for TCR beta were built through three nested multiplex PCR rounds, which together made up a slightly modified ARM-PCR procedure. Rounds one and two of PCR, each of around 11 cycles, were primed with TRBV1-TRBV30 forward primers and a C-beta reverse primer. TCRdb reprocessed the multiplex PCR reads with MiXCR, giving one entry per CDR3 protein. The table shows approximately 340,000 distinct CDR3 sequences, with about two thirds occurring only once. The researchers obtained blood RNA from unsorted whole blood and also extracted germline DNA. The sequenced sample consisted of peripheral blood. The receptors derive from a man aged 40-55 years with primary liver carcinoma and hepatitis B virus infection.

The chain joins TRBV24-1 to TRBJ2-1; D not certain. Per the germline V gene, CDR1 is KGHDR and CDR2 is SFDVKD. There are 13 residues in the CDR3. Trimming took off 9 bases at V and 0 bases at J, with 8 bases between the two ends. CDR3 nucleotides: TGTGCCACCGTTCAGGACTCCTACAATGAGCAGTTCTTC. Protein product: CATVQDSYNEQFF.

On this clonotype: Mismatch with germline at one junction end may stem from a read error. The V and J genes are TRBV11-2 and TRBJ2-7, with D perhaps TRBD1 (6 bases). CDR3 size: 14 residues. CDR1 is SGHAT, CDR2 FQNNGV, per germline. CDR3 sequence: CASGPGQLAYEQYF. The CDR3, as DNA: TGTGCCAGCGGGCCCGGACAGCTGGCCTATGAGCAGTACTTC.

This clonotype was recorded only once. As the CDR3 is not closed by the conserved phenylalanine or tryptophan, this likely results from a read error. The CDR3 nucleotides read TGTGCTAGCAGTGACTACCAGACTAGCGGAACCCACAATGAGCAGTTCTCC. Protein product: CASSDYQTSGTHNEQFS. The rearrangement joins TRBV6-1 to TRBJ2-1, with 9 bases lining up with TRBD2. The CDR3 covers 17 residues. Germline V gives CDR1 MNHNS, CDR2 SASEGT.

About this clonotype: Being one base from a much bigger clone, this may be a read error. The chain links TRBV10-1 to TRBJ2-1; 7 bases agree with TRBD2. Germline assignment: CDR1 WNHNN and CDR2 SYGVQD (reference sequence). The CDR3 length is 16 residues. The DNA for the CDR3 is TGCGCCAGCAGTACGGGCCGAGCGGGACCATACAATGAGCACTTCTTC. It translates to CASSTGRAGPYNEHFF.

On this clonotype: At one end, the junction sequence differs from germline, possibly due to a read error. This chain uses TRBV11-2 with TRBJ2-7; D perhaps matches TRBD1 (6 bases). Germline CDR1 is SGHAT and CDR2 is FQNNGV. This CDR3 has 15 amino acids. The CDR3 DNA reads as TGTGTCAGCAGCTTAGTTCTGGGGGCCTCCTACGGGCAGTACTTC. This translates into CVSSLVLGASYGQYF.

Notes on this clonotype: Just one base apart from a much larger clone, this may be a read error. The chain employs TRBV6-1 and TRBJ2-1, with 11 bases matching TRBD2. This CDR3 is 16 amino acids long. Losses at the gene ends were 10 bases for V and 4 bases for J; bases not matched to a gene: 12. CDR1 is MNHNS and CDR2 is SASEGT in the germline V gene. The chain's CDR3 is CAIPKTSGIGYNEQFF. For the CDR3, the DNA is TGTGCCATCCCGAAGACTAGCGGGATAGGTTACAATGAGCAGTTCTTC.

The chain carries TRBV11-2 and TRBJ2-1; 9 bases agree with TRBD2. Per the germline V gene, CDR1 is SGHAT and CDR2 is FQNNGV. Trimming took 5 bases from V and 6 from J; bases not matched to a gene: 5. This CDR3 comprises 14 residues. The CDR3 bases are TGTGCCAGCAGCGTCGGGACTAGCTTCAATGAGCAGTTCTTC. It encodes CASSVGTSFNEQFF. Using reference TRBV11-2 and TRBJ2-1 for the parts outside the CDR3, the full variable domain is EAGVAQSPRYKIIEKRQSVAFWCNPISGHATLYWYQQILGQGPKLLIQFQNNGVVDDSQLPKDRFSAERLKGVDSTLKIQPAKLEDSAVYLCASSVGTSFNEQFFGPGTRLTVL.

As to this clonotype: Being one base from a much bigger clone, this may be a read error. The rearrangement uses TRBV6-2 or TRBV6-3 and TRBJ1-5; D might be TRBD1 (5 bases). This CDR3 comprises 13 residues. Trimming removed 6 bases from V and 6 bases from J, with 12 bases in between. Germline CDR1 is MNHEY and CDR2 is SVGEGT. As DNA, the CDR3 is TGTGCCAGCAGCACCGGGACCAGTCAGCCCCAGCATTTT. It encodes CASSTGTSQPQHF.

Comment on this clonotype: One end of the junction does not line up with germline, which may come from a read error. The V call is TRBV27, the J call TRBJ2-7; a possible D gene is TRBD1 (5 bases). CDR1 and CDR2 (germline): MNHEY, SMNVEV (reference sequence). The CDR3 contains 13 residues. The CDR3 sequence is CASSSNTGYEQYF. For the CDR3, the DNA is TGTGCCAGCAGTTCCAATACAGGCTACGAACAGTACTTC.

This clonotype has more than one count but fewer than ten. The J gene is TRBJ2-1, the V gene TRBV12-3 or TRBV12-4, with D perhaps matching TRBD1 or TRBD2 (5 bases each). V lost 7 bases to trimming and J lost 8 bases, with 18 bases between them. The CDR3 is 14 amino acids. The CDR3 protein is CASKRGAASHEQFF. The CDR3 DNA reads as TGTGCCAGCAAAAGAGGGGCCGCGAGCCATGAGCAGTTCTTC.

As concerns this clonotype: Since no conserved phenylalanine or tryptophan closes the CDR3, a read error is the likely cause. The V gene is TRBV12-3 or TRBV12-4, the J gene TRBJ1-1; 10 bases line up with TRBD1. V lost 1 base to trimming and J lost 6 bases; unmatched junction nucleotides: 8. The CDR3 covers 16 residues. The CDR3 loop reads CASSLERGQGIPEAFL. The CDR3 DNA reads TGTGCCAGCAGTTTAGAGAGGGGACAGGGGATCCCTGAAGCTTTCTTG.

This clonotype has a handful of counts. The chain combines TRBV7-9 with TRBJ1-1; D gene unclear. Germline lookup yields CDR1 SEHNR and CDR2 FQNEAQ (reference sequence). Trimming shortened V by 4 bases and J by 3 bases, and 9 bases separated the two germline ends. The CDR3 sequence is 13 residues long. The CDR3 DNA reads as TGTGCCAGCAGCTCCACCTGGGACACTGAAGCTTTCTTT. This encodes CASSSTWDTEAFF. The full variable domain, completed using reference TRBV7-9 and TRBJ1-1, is DTGVSQNPRHKITKRGQNVTFRCDPISEHNRLYWYRQTLGQGPEFLTYFQNEAQLEKSRLLSDRFSAERPKGSFSTLEIQRTEQGDSAMYLCASSSTWDTEAFFGQGTRLTVV.

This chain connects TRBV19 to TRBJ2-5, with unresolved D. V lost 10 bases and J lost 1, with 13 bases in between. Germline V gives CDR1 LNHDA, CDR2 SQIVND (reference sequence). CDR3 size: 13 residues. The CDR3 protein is CATTPHGQETQYF. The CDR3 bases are TGTGCCACCACCCCCCACGGCCAAGAGACCCAGTACTTC. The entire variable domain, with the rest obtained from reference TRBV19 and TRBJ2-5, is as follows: DGGITQSPKYLFRKEGQNVTLSCEQNLNHDAMYWYRQDPGQGLRLIYYSQIVNDFQKGDIAEGYSVSREKKESFPLTVTSAQKNPTAFYLCATTPHGQETQYFGPGTRLLVL.

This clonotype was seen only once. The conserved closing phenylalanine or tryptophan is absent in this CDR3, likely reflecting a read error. The CDR3 loop reads CAISVQSNTEAFL. CDR3 in DNA: TGTGCCATCAGTGTACAGAGTAACACTGAAGCTTTCCTT. The gene calls are TRBV10-3 and TRBJ1-1; the D is unclear. Germline loops: CDR1 ENHRY, CDR2 SYGVKD. Trimming left V 4 bases short and J 2 bases short, with 8 bases between. The CDR3 has 13 residues.